Listed below are T cell receptor beta chains from one sample, sequenced in a study of cytomegalovirus exposure and HLA in healthy donors. Generated by immunoSEQ multiplex PCR, the TCRdb table keeps only in-frame clones and is missing some. The sample lists tens of thousands of clones, 87% occurring once. Sequencing was carried out using PBMCs. The source of these receptors is a middle-aged woman in good health and CMV-seropositive. CDR3s leave out the opening cysteine and the closing phenylalanine or tryptophan. Clone size is not always given. Where it is, it says once, few, many or a class for expanded clones.

abundance,v_gene,j_gene,CDR3aa
NA,TRBV7-9,TRBJ2-2,SSSWLAGGSRVGELF
NA,TRBV25-1,TRBJ1-1,ASSAPDTEAF
few,TRBV10-2,TRBJ2-7,ASSEVGGEQY
NA,TRBV7-9,TRBJ2-5,SSSLTTGAKTQY
NA,TRBV29-1,TRBJ2-1,SVGGGQGAHNEQF
NA,TRBV5-1,TRBJ2-5,ASSPQTGEGKTQY
NA,TRBV15,TRBJ1-1,ATSIRQGNTEAF
NA,TRBV13,TRBJ2-5,ASSPQTGPYQETQY
NA,TRBV7-2,TRBJ2-2,ASSSRTSGRSGELF
NA,TRBV5-1,TRBJ2-7,ASSEAPTYEQY
few,TRBV11-3,TRBJ2-2,ASSYNTGELF
NA,TRBV6-1,TRBJ1-3,ASIQGQSSGNTIY
NA,TRBV7-2,TRBJ1-1,ASSLAGGWNTEAF
NA,TRBV19,TRBJ1-2,ASSTSDSFYGYT
NA,TRBV19,TRBJ1-1,ASSLTFGTGVPEAF
NA,TRBV4-2,TRBJ1-2,ASRGGAYGYT
NA,TRBV4-1,TRBJ2-2,ASSQEAFNRWQGNTGELF
few,TRBV5-6,TRBJ1-1,ASSPRPGEVAF
NA,TRBV18,TRBJ2-7,ASSSTSGDVYEQY
NA,TRBV11-1,TRBJ2-5,ASSLAGFPTGIQETQY
NA,TRBV28,TRBJ1-5,ASSSGGQPQH
once,TRBV7-9,TRBJ1-1,ASSKQGAFTEAF
NA,TRBV15,TRBJ1-5,ATSRLSGVQPQH
NA,TRBV25-1,TRBJ2-7,ASRQTTSGGTYEQY
NA,TRBV2,TRBJ2-1,ASSEVAGGQAYNEQF
few,TRBV6-5,TRBJ2-1,ASNPTGVNEQF
NA,TRBV9,TRBJ1-1,ASSASPVGAEAF
NA,TRBV19,TRBJ2-3,ASTPTGPTDTQY
once,TRBV5-1,TRBJ1-2,ASSTGTNGYT
NA,TRBV5-4,TRBJ1-6,ASSRDRLDSPLH
few,TRBV7-3,TRBJ1-5,ASSFPLSTGGDGYSNQPQH
NA,TRBV23-1,TRBJ2-2,ASSQSKVTAERSGELF
NA,TRBV2,TRBJ1-6,ASQTGDSSPLH
NA,TRBV7-6,TRBJ2-3,ASSKQSITDTQY
NA,TRBV14,TRBJ1-1,ASSARAPTGRRTEAF
NA,TRBV11-2,TRBJ1-1,ASSRWEEAF
NA,TRBV5-4,TRBJ1-4,ASSLEGTVNEKLF
NA,TRBV19,TRBJ2-7,ASSPGTAFYEQY
NA,TRBV4-2,TRBJ2-1,ASSLEGVGTGQF
NA,TRBV29-1,TRBJ2-5,SVDSRTSEETQY
NA,TRBV9,TRBJ2-3,ASSVVGSASTDTQY
NA,TRBV7-6,TRBJ2-7,ASSRGQPSSYEQY
NA,TRBV28,TRBJ1-4,ASSARARKGGNEKLF
NA,TRBV6-6,TRBJ2-1,ASSDLARNEQF
NA,TRBV5-1,TRBJ1-3,ASSEDSSGNTIY
NA,TRBV5-8,TRBJ2-3,ASSLGLAGTDTQY
NA,TRBV2,TRBJ2-7,ASRKAGLSYEQY
NA,TRBV2,TRBJ2-3,ASRWEFGGGTDTQY
once,TRBV6-4,TRBJ2-3,ASSDSGGADTQY